This T cell receptor (beta chain) was sequenced for a study of spatial heterogeneity in lung cancer. Study-wide background: Detected sequences consistently included more beta-chain ones than alpha-chain ones. The average count in raw reads for each unique TCR and UMI combination exceeded 9.5 appearances. Findings of the study overall: One measure, the expanded intratumoral alpha and beta TCR count, tracked tumor mutation counts. Estimated TCR-seq coverage of tumor T cells was only around 7% for alpha chains. For beta chains, the corresponding estimate was about 14%.

Points on this clonotype: Its matching antigen is unknown.

Germline CDR1 and CDR2: MNHEY and SVGEGT. Trimming took 6 bases from V and 0 from J; bases not matched to a gene: 7. The CDR3 is 15 residues long. Stated time point: sample taken at primary tumor resection. Sequencing was performed on whole RNA extracted from tumor and nontumor lung tissue, or from frozen PBMC, and the material was left unsorted. In TCRdb, the 5' RACE reads were re-called with MiXCR into one record per CDR3 protein. The repertoire holds about 7,200 distinct CDR3 sequences, with around a tenth as singletons. This sequence originates from a female donor with early-stage non-small cell lung cancer. This specimen was lung tumor tissue, taken at surgery. This chain uses TRBV6-2 or TRBV6-3 with TRBJ2-5; 7 positions agree with TRBD2. CDR3 region: CASSYQRDYQETQYF. CDR3 DNA: TGTGCCAGCAGCTACCAGCGGGACTACCAAGAGACCCAGTACTTC.